The 28 T cell receptor beta chains below were found in one sample sequenced in a study of chemoradiotherapy in HPV16-positive cancers. Profiling relied on immunoSEQ multiplex PCR, and the TCRdb table lists in-frame clones only, not all of them. The profile covers fewer than 6,000 clones, with 75% to 90% appearing a single time and roughly 10% taken by the ten largest. Sequenced here: tumor tissue, sampled from a patient who underwent chemoradiotherapy. The receptors were sampled from a human donor with HPV-associated anogenital cancer.

This chain connects TRBV21-1 to TRBJ2-7; TRBD1 reflects the table's D call only, with no check against the DNA. TRBV21-1 is assigned pseudogene status. The CDR3 spans 15 residues. CDR3: CASSFRDRQTYEQYF. CDR3 nucleotides: TGTGCCAGCAGCTTCCGGGACAGGCAGACCTACGAGCAGTACTTC.

The V and J genes are TRBV5-1 and TRBJ2-3; a possible D gene is TRBD2 (5 bases). CDR1 is SGHRS, CDR2 YFSETQ, per germline. With 5 bases removed from V and 0 bases from J, the gap between germline ends came to 10 bases. There are 14 residues in the CDR3. In nucleotides, the CDR3 is TGCGCCAGCAGGGAGCGGTATAGCACAGATACGCAGTATTTT. It translates to CASRERYSTDTQYF. Filled out from reference TRBV5-1 and TRBJ2-3, the complete variable domain reads KAGVTQTPRYLIKTRGQQVTLSCSPISGHRSVSWYQQTPGQGLQFLFEYFSETQRNKGNFPGRFSGRQFSNSRSEMNVSTLELGDSALYLCASRERYSTDTQYFGPGTRLTVL.

V usage is TRBV5-5 and J usage is TRBJ1-1, with D hard to call. The germline V gene encodes CDR1 SGHKS and CDR2 YYEKEE (reference sequence). The CDR3 totals 12 residues. V lost 3 bases, J lost 1 base, and 4 bases lay in between. The CDR3 loop is CASSSGNTEAFF. CDR3 DNA: TGTGCCAGCAGCTCGGGGAACACTGAAGCTTTCTTT.

The J gene is TRBJ1-2, the V gene TRBV6-1; D is ambiguous. V gave up 8 bases and J gave up 8 bases, with 18 bases separating them. The CDR3 totals 13 residues. CDR1 is MNHNS, CDR2 SASEGT, per germline. DNA for the CDR3: TGTGCCAGCGGCAATCCGGTCCCTGGGGGCTACACCTTC. This encodes CASGNPVPGGYTF.

This chain joins TRBV2 and TRBJ1-2, with TRBD1 identical over 7 bases. Germline V CDR1 and CDR2: SNHLY, FYNNEI. This CDR3 is 13 amino acids long. V lost 2 bases to trimming and J lost 7 bases; unmatched junction nucleotides: 4. CDR3 sequence (DNA): TGTGCCAGCAGTGAAAGGGGGCGGTTTGGCTACACCTTC. It specifies CASSERGRFGYTF.

The chain combines TRBV30 with TRBJ1-6, with 7 bases lining up with TRBD1. Germline CDR1 is GTSNPN and CDR2 is SVGIG (reference sequence). With 3 bases clipped from V and 9 bases from J, the junction kept 2 bases outside the gene matches. This CDR3 contains 12 residues. The CDR3 coding sequence is TGTGCCTGGAGACAGGGGACTTCACCCCTCCACTTT. Protein: CAWRQGTSPLHF.

The chain employs TRBV5-3 and TRBJ1-2, with D maybe TRBD1 (5 bases). TRBV5-3 is flagged as an ORF with uncertain function. The CDR3 has 13 amino acids. With 7 bases removed from V and 4 bases from J, the gap between germline ends came to 14 bases. For the CDR3, the DNA is TGTGCCAGAGGGTCGGGGGAGCCCTATGGCTACACCTTC. It codes for CARGSGEPYGYTF.

CDR3: CASTEGGGLTTDTQYF. The CDR3 nucleotides read TGTGCCAGCACCGAAGGGGGGGGGCTAACCACAGATACGCAGTATTTT. The chain uses TRBV7-2 and TRBJ2-3, with a weak D call TRBD2 (7 bases). The CDR3 sequence is 16 residues long. V lost 7 bases and J lost 2, with 19 bases in between. Germline V gene lookup returns CDR1 SGHTA and CDR2 FQGNSA.

This chain joins TRBV14 and TRBJ2-7; D remains unclear. The CDR3 consists of 13 residues. Germline loops: CDR1 SGHDN, CDR2 FVKESK. Trimming left V 0 bases short and J 7 bases short, with 10 bases between. CDR3 in DNA: TGTGCCAGCAGCCAAGATACGTGGTCTGAGCAGTACGTC. It specifies CASSQDTWSEQYV.

V is TRBV19 and J is TRBJ1-2; possibly TRBD1 for D (5 bases). CDR3 length: 14 amino acids. Germline V CDR1 and CDR2: LNHDA, SQIVND (reference sequence). Trimming left V 8 bases short and J 3 bases short, with 16 bases between. The CDR3 here is CASLPKGLDYGYTF. The CDR3 DNA is TGTGCCAGTCTTCCAAAGGGGCTTGACTATGGCTACACCTTC.

This clone is a singleton in its sample. The chain joins TRBV28 to TRBJ2-1, with unresolved D. Trimming pared 8 bases from V and 7 bases from J, leaving 6 bases between. The length of the CDR3 is 10 residues. Germline assignment: CDR1 MDHEN and CDR2 SYDVKM. CDR3 sequence (DNA): TGTGCCAGCTCGAAAAATGAGCAGTTCTTC. Translation: CASSKNEQFF.

The rearrangement links TRBV7-2 to TRBJ2-3; 7 positions match TRBD1. The CDR3 is made up of 14 amino acids. J lost 3 bases, V lost 5 bases, and 5 bases had no gene match. The germline V gene encodes CDR1 SGHTA and CDR2 FQGNSA. CDR3 residues: CASSTQGITDTQYF. In DNA form, the CDR3 reads TGTGCCAGCAGCACACAGGGGATAACAGATACGCAGTATTTT.

V is TRBV28 and J is TRBJ1-2; maybe TRBD1 (5 bases). The germline V gene encodes CDR1 MDHEN and CDR2 SYDVKM. The CDR3 covers 15 residues. V gave up 5 bases and J gave up 4 bases, with 17 bases separating them. In DNA form, the CDR3 reads TGTGCCAGCAGTATCCCTAGGGGAGGGTCCTATGGCTACACCTTC. Amino acid sequence: CASSIPRGGSYGYTF.

The rearrangement joins TRBV19 to TRBJ1-6, with D perhaps matching TRBD1 (6 bases). Germline CDR1 is LNHDA and CDR2 is SQIVND (reference sequence). The V and J ends lost 8 bases and 10 bases respectively, with 18 bases between them. This CDR3 comprises 14 residues. The CDR3 is CASSDSPGWSPLHF. In DNA, the CDR3 is TGTGCCAGTTCGGACAGCCCTGGGTGGTCACCCCTCCACTTT. Drawing the rest from reference TRBV19 and TRBJ1-6, the complete variable domain is DGGITQSPKYLFRKEGQNVTLSCEQNLNHDAMYWYRQDPGQGLRLIYYSQIVNDFQKGDIAEGYSVSREKKESFPLTVTSAQKNPTAFYLCASSDSPGWSPLHFGNGTRLTVT.

The chain employs TRBV6-4 and TRBJ2-1; 11 nucleotides match TRBD1. Germline loops: CDR1 MRHNA, CDR2 SNTAGT. J was trimmed by 8 bases and V by 4 bases; bases with no gene match: 4. The CDR3 totals 14 residues. The CDR3 nucleotides are TGTGCCAGCAGTGTCGGGACAGGGGGGGATGAGCAGTTCTTC. It translates to CASSVGTGGDEQFF.

This clone was found once. V is TRBV7-6 and J is TRBJ2-5; tentative D call: TRBD2 (5 bases). CDR1 is SGHVS, CDR2 FNYEAQ, per germline. Trimming took off 7 bases at V and 2 bases at J, with 14 bases between the two ends. The CDR3 covers 14 residues. CDR3 sequence: CASKALVLQETQYF. CDR3 DNA sequence: TGTGCCAGCAAAGCACTAGTATTACAAGAGACCCAGTACTTC.

V and J are TRBV30 and TRBJ1-2, with D hard to call. Germline values: CDR1 GTSNPN, CDR2 SVGIG (reference sequence). V dropped 2 bases and J dropped 2 bases, with 3 bases sitting between them. The CDR3 has 11 amino acids. The CDR3, as DNA: TGTGCCTGGAGTTGGAACTATGGCTACACCTTC. It translates to CAWSWNYGYTF.

In its sample, this clone was seen once. J is TRBJ1-5 and V is TRBV4-1; a possible D gene is TRBD1 (5 bases). Deletions cut 3 bases from V and 1 base from J, with 16 bases between. Germline V gene sequence: CDR1 MGHRA, CDR2 YSYEKL. The CDR3 has 17 residues. CDR3 sequence: CASSQIRDFLSNQPQHF. The CDR3 DNA sequence: TGCGCCAGCAGCCAGATCAGGGATTTCTTGAGCAATCAGCCCCAGCATTTT.

The chain recombines TRBV20-1 with TRBJ2-1; D possibly corresponds to TRBD2 (6 bases). The V end was cut by 7 bases, the J end by 7 bases, with 11 bases between. CDR3 size: 11 residues. Germline V lookup: CDR1 DFQATT, CDR2 SNEGSKA (reference sequence). The CDR3 loop reads CSGSSENEQFF. CDR3 DNA sequence: TGCAGTGGGTCTAGCGAGAATGAGCAGTTCTTC.

The chain carries TRBV2 and TRBJ2-1, with D tentatively TRBD2 (6 bases). The CDR3 runs to 14 residues. Trimming removed 4 bases at V and 9 bases at J, with 16 bases between. The germline V gene has CDR1 SNHLY and CDR2 FYNNEI. The CDR3 DNA sequence: TGTGCCAGCAGTGGCGACGGGGGAGGACGTGAGCAGTTCTTC. As protein: CASSGDGGGREQFF.

Worth noting for this clone: An end of the junction differs from the germline gene, which may be a read error. The rearrangement joins TRBV18 to TRBJ2-3; 7 bases map to TRBD2. CDR1 and CDR2 (germline): KGHSH, LQKENI. The CDR3 extends over 11 amino acids. The CDR3 DNA follows: TGTGCCAGCTCACCACTTGGGACTATGGATTTT. This codes for CASSPLGTMDF.

This chain connects TRBV19 to TRBJ1-5; D is uncertain. This CDR3 region has 16 residues. The V gene's germline CDR1 is LNHDA and CDR2 SQIVND (reference sequence). The V gene lost 2 bases and the J gene lost 0 bases, with 11 bases spanning the gap. The CDR3 is CASSILLRGSNQPQHF. In DNA, the CDR3 is TGTGCCAGTAGTATATTACTTCGAGGTAGCAATCAGCCCCAGCATTTT.

This chain links TRBV7-3 with TRBJ2-5; 8 bases fit TRBD2. This CDR3 is 15 amino acids long. Germline values: CDR1 SGHTA, CDR2 FQGTGA. Trimming took 1 base from V and 5 from J; bases not matched to a gene: 6. CDR3 amino acids: CASSLNGGGLETQYF. The CDR3 region has the DNA TGTGCCAGCAGCTTAAACGGGGGGGGGTTGGAGACCCAGTACTTC. The full variable domain, its missing parts supplied by reference TRBV7-3 and TRBJ2-5, is GAGVSQTPSNKVTEKGKYVELRCDPISGHTALYWYRQSLGQGPEFLIYFQGTGAADDSGLPNDRFFAVRPEGSVSTLKIQRTERGDSAVYLCASSLNGGGLETQYFGPGTRLLVL.

This chain uses TRBV6-5 with TRBJ2-1; D not certain. Deletions cut 2 bases from V and 1 base from J, with 12 bases between. Germline lookup yields CDR1 MNHEY and CDR2 SVGAGI. There are 16 residues in the CDR3. CDR3 sequence: CASSYGPQGSYNEQFF. Here the CDR3 DNA reads TGTGCCAGCAGTTACGGGCCCCAAGGTTCCTACAATGAGCAGTTCTTC.

This chain uses TRBV7-6 with TRBJ2-5; 7 bases agree with TRBD2. Germline V CDR1 and CDR2: SGHVS, FNYEAQ. The J segment lost 6 bases and the V segment lost 5 bases, leaving 9 bases of the junction unmatched. The CDR3 loop spans 14 amino acids. CDR3 coding DNA: TGTGCCAGCAGCCCTCGCGGGGGTACTAAGACCCAGTACTTC. This codes for CASSPRGGTKTQYF.

This sequence joins TRBV10-3 and TRBJ2-1; perhaps TRBD2 as D (7 bases). This CDR3 is built from 19 residues. Germline values: CDR1 ENHRY, CDR2 SYGVKD. Trimming removed 7 bases from V and 4 bases from J, with 29 bases in between. The DNA of the CDR3 is TGTGCCATCAAAAGGGGGGTAGCGGGCGGTTCCCCTTTTTACAATGAGCAGTTCTTC. This codes for CAIKRGVAGGSPFYNEQFF.

V gene TRBV6-6 combines with J gene TRBJ2-3; TRBD1 matches 12 bases. The length of the CDR3 is 16 residues. Germline CDR1 and CDR2: MNHNY and SVGAGI (reference sequence). The ends lost 6 bases at V and 4 bases at J; junction bases unmatched: 8. The CDR3, as DNA: TGTGCCAGCAGGAAGACCGGGACAGGGGGCGCAGATACGCAGTATTTT. It yields the protein CASRKTGTGGADTQYF.

The rearrangement joins TRBV27 to TRBJ1-2; the D gene is possibly TRBD1 (6 bases). There are 14 residues in the CDR3. The V gene lost 1 base and the J gene lost 2 bases, with 8 bases spanning the gap. Germline CDR1 reads MNHEY; CDR2 reads SMNVEV (reference sequence). CDR3 amino acids: CASSLFQGNYGYTF. The CDR3 DNA is TGTGCCAGCAGTTTATTCCAGGGGAACTATGGCTACACCTTC.